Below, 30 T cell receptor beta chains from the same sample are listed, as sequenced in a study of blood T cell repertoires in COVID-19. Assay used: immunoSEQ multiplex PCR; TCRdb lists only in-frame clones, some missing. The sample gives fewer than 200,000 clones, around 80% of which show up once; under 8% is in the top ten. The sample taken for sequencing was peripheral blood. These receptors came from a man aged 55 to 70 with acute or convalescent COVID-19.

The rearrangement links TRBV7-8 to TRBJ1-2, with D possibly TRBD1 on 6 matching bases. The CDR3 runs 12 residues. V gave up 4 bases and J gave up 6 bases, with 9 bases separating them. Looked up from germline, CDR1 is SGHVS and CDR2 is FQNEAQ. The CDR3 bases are TGTGCCAGCAGCTCCTACAGGGATGGCTACACCTTC. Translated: CASSSYRDGYTF.

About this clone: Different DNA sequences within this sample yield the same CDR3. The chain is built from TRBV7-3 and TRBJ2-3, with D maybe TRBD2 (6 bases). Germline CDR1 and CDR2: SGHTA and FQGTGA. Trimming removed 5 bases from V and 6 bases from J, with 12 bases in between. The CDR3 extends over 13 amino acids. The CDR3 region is CASSLNGGDTQYF. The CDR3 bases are TGTGCCAGCAGCCTTAACGGAGGGGATACGCAGTATTTT.

The CDR3 protein is CASSWGQGSEQYF. The CDR3 DNA reads TGCGCCAGCAGCTGGGGACAGGGGTCCGAGCAGTACTTC. V usage is TRBV5-1 and J usage is TRBJ2-7; 10 nucleotides match TRBD1. The CDR3 has 13 amino acids. J gave up 6 bases and V 3 bases, and 3 bases lay outside the gene matches. Germline V gene data show CDR1 as SGHRS and CDR2 as YFSETQ.

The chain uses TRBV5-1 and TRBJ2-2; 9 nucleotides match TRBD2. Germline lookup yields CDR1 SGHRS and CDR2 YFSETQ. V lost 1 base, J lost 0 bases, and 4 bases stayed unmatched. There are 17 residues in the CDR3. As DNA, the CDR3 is TGCGCCAGCAGCTTGTCTAGCGGGGACGCGAACACCGGGGAGCTGTTTTTT. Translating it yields CASSLSSGDANTGELFF.

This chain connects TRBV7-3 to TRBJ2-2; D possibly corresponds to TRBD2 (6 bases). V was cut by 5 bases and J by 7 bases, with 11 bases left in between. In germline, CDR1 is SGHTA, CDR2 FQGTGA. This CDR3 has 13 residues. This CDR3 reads CASSPSSVGELFF. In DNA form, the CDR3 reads TGTGCCAGCAGCCCCTCTAGCGTCGGGGAGCTGTTTTTT.

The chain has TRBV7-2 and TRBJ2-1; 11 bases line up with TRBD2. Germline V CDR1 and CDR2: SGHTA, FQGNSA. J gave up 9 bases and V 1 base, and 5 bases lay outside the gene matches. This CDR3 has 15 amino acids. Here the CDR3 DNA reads TGTGCCAGCAGCTTAGATAGCGGGGGGGTCACTGAGCAGTTCTTC. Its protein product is CASSLDSGGVTEQFF. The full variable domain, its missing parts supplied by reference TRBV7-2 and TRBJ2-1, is GAGVSQSPSNKVTEKGKDVELRCDPISGHTALYWYRQSLGQGLEFLIYFQGNSAPDKSGLPSDRFSAERTGGSVSTLTIQRTQQEDSAVYLCASSLDSGGVTEQFFGPGTRLTVL.

DNA of the CDR3: TGTGCCAGCAGACAGGGGAACACCGGGGAGCTGTTTTTT. Amino acids: CASRQGNTGELFF. V usage is TRBV6-4 and J usage is TRBJ2-2, with a weak D call TRBD1 (6 bases). CDR1 is MRHNA and CDR2 is SNTAGT in the germline V gene. V lost 6 bases and J 1 base, leaving 6 bases between the germline ends. The CDR3 has 13 residues.

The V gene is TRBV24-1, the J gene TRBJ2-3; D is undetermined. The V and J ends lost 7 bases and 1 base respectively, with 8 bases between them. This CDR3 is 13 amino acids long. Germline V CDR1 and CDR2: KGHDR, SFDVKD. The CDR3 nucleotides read TGTGCCACCAGCGGTCACCGCACAGATACGCAGTATTTT. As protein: CATSGHRTDTQYF.

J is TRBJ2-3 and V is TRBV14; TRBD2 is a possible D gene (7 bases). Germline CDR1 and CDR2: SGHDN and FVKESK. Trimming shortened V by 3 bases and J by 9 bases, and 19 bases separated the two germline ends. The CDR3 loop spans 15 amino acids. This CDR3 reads CASSHLVGGANTQYF. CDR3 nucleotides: TGTGCCAGCAGCCACCTCGTGGGGGGGGCGAACACGCAGTATTTT.

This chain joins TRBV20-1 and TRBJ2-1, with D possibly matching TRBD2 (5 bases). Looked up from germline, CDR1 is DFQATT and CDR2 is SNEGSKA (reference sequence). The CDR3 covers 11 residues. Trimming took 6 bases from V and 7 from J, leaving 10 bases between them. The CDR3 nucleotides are TGCAGTGCCATAACGGGGAATGAGCAGTTCTTC. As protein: CSAITGNEQFF.

CDR3 nucleotide sequence: TGCGCCAGCAGCCAAGAAAGGGGGACAGGGGTCACCGGGGAGCTGTTTTTT. This gives the protein CASSQERGTGVTGELFF. This sequence joins TRBV4-1 and TRBJ2-2; 10 nucleotides line up with TRBD1. This CDR3 comprises 17 residues. CDR1 is MGHRA and CDR2 is YSYEKL in the germline V gene. V shed 0 bases and J 4 bases; nucleotides not matched to a gene: 5.

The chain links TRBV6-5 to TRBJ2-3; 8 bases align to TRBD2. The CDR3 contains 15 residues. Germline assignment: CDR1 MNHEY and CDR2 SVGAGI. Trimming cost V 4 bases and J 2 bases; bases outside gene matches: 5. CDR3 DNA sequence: TGTGCCAGCAGTTTGAGCGGGGGTAACACAGATACGCAGTATTTT. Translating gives CASSLSGGNTDTQYF.

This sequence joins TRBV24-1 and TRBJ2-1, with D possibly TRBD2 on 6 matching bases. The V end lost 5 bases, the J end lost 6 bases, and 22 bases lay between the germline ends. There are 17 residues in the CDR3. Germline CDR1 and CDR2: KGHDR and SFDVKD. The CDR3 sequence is CATSGPSPGVEANEQFF. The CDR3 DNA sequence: TGTGCCACCAGTGGTCCCTCTCCGGGAGTAGAAGCCAATGAGCAGTTCTTC.

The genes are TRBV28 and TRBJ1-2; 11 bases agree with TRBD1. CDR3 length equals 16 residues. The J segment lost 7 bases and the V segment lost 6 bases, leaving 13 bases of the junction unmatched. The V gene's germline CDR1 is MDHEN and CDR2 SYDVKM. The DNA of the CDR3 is TGTGCCAGCAGGAGACTAGAGGGACAGGGGGTTGCTGGCTACACCTTC. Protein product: CASRRLEGQGVAGYTF.

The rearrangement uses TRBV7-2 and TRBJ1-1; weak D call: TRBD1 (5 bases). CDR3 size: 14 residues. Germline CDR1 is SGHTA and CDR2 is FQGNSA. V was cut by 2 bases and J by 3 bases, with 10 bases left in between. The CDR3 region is CASSLFSRDTEAFF. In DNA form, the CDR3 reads TGTGCCAGCAGCTTATTCAGCAGGGACACTGAAGCTTTCTTT. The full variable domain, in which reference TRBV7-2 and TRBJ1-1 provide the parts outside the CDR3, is GAGVSQSPSNKVTEKGKDVELRCDPISGHTALYWYRQSLGQGLEFLIYFQGNSAPDKSGLPSDRFSAERTGGSVSTLTIQRTQQEDSAVYLCASSLFSRDTEAFFGQGTRLTVV.

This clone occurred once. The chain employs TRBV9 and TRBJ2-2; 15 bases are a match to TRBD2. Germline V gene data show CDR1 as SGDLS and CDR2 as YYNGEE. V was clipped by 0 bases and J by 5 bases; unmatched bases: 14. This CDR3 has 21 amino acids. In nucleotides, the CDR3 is TGTGCCAGCAGCGTAGCTTGGACTAGCGGGAGGGCCCTGTCTGGGACCGGGGAGCTGTTTTTT. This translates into CASSVAWTSGRALSGTGELFF.

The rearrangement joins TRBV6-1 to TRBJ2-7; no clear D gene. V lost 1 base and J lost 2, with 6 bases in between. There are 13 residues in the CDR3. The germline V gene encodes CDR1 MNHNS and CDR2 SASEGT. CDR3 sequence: CASSEVAAYEQYF. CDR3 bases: TGTGCCAGCAGTGAAGTGGCAGCCTACGAGCAGTACTTC.

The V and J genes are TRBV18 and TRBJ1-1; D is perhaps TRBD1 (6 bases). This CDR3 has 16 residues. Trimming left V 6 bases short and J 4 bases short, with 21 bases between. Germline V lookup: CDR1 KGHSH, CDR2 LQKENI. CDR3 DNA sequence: TGTGCCAGCTCCATCGGGGGGGGGCGCTGGGCCACTGAAGCTTTCTTT. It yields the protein CASSIGGGRWATEAFF.

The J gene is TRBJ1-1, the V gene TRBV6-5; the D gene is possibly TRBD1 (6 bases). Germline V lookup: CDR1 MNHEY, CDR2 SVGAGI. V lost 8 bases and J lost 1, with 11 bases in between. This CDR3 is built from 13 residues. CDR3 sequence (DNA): TGTGCCAGCGGGGGACAACAGAACACTGAAGCTTTCTTT. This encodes CASGGQQNTEAFF.

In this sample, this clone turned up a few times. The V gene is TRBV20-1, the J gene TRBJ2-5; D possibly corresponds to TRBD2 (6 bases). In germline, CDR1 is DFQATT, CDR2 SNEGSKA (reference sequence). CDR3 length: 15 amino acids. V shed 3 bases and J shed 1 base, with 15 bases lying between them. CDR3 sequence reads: CSASLPGDFQETQYF. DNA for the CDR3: TGCAGTGCTAGTCTTCCCGGGGACTTCCAAGAGACCCAGTACTTC.

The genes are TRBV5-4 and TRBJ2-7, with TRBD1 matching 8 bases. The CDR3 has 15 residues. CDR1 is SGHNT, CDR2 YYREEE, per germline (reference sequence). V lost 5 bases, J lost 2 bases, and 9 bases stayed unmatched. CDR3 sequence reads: CASRLDRGRPYEQYF. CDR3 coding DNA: TGTGCCAGCAGACTAGACAGGGGACGGCCCTACGAGCAGTACTTC.

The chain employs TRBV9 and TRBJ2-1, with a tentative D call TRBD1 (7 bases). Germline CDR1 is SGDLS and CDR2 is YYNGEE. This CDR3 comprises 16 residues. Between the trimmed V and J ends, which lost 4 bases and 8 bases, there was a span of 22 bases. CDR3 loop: CASSTGGRGGWDEQFF. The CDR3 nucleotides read TGTGCCAGCAGCACAGGAGGGCGAGGGGGCTGGGATGAGCAGTTCTTC.

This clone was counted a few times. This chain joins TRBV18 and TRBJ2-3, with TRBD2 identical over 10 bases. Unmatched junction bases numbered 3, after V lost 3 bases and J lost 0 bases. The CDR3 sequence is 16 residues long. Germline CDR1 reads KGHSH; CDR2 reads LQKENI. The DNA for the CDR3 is TGTGCCAGCTCACCCCAACTAGCGGGGAGCACAGATACGCAGTATTTT. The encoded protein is CASSPQLAGSTDTQYF.

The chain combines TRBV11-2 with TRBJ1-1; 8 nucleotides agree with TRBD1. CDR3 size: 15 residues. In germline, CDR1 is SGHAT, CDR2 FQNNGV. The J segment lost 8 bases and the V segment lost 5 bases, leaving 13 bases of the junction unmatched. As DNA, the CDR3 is TGTGCCAGCAGCACCCTACAGGGGGTGGCCCGGGAAGCTTTCTTT. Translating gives CASSTLQGVAREAFF.

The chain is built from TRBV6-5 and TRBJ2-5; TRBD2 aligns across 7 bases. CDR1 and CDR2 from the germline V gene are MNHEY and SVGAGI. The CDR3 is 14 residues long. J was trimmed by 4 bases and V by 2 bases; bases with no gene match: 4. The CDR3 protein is CASSYAGRAETQYF. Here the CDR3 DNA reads TGTGCCAGCAGTTACGCGGGGAGGGCAGAGACCCAGTACTTC.

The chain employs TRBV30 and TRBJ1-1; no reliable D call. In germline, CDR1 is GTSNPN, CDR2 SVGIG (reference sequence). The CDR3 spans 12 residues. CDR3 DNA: TGTGCTCTAACCCGGGGAGGCACTGAAGCTTTCTTT. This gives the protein CALTRGGTEAFF.

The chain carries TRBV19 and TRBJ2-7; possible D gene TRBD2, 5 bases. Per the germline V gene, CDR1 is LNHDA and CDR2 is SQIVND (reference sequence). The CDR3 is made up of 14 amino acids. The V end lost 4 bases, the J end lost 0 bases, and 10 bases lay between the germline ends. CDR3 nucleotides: TGTGCCAGTAGTACCGGACTGAGCTCCTACGAGCAGTACTTC. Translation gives CASSTGLSSYEQYF.

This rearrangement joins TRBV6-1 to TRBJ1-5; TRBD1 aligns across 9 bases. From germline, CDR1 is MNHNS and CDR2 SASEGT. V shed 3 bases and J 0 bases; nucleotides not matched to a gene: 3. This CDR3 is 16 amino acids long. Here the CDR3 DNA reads TGTGCCAGCAGTGAGACAGGGGGGGATAGCAATCAGCCCCAGCATTTT. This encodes CASSETGGDSNQPQHF.

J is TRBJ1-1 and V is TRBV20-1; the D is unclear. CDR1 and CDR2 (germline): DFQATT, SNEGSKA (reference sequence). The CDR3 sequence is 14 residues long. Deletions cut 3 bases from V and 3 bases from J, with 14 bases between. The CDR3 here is CSASPTGGDTEAFF. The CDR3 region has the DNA TGCAGTGCTAGTCCGACCGGCGGGGACACTGAAGCTTTCTTT.

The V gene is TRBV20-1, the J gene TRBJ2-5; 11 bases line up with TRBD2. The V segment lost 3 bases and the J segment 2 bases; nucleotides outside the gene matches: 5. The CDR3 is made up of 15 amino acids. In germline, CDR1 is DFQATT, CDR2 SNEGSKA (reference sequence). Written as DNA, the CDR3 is TGCAGTGCTAGTCGACTAGCGGGGTTTCAAGAGACCCAGTACTTC. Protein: CSASRLAGFQETQYF.